This T cell receptor beta chain comes out of a study of technical replicates of blood from several donors. Data came from immunoSEQ multiplex PCR; TCRdb stores just in-frame clones and leaves some out. The sample includes tens of thousands of clones, about 95% of them seen just once. J was trimmed by 1 base and V by 5 bases; bases with no gene match: 3. There are 15 residues in the CDR3. From germline, CDR1 is SGHVS and CDR2 FNYEAQ. This TCR was recovered from a human donor in good health. The rearrangement links TRBV7-6 to TRBJ1-3; 9 bases line up with TRBD1. The sample was T cells isolated from PBMCs. The CDR3: CASSAGTGSGNTIYF. The CDR3 bases are TGTGCCAGCAGCGCCGGGACAGGGTCTGGAAACACCATATATTTT.